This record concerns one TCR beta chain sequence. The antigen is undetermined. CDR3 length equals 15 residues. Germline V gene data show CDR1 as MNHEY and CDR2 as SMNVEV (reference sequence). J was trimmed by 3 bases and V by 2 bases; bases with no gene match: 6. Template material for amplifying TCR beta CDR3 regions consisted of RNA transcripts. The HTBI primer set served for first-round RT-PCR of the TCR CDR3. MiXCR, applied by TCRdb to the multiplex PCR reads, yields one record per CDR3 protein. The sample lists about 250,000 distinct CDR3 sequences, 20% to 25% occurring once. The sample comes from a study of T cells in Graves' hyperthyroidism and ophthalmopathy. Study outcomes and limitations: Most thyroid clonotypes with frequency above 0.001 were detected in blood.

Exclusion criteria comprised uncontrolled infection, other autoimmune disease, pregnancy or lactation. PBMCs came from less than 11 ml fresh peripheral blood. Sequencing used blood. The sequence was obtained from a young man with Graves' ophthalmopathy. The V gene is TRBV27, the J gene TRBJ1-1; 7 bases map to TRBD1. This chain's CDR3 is CASSLRRGLDTEAFF. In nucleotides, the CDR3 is TGTGCCAGCAGTTTACGGAGGGGGCTGGACACTGAAGCTTTCTTT.